This T cell receptor beta chain came from a study of Ad26.COV2.S vaccination and SARS-CoV-2 variants. Turning to the study itself: Ad26.COV2.S shots went into the muscle once or twice, 56 days apart.

The V gene lost 5 bases and the J gene lost 3 bases, with 17 bases spanning the gap. This CDR3 is built from 15 residues. Germline V lookup: CDR1 SGHVS, CDR2 FQNEAQ. Profiling relied on immunoSEQ multiplex PCR, and the TCRdb table lists in-frame clones only, not all of them. Among some 340,000 clones listed, about 86% were seen once. As to treatment: 19 received Ad26.COV2.S at low or high dose, single or two shots; 5 received placebo; per-sample allocation not given. Repertoires come from day 63 after the first vaccine or placebo injection. Sequencing used peripheral blood, obtained in a trial of Ad26.COV2.S vaccine versus placebo. This sequence originates from a person aged 18-60 years who received the Ad26.COV2.S COVID-19 vaccine or a placebo. V gene TRBV7-8 combines with J gene TRBJ2-7; the D gene is possibly TRBD2 (6 bases). The CDR3 spells CASSLSGAGIYEQYF. The CDR3 DNA reads as TGTGCCAGCAGCCTAAGCGGTGCGGGGATCTACGAGCAGTACTTC.